The 9 T cell receptor beta chains presented below share a single source sample, sequenced in a study of cytomegalovirus exposure and HLA in healthy donors. The PCR made use of 60 Vbeta and 13 Jbeta primers. TCRdb's copy holds only in-frame clones and misses some; the assay was immunoSEQ multiplex PCR. The sample lists 70,000 to 95,000 clones; approximately 65% were seen once. The sequencing sample was made of PBMCs. The receptors come from a woman aged 25-40 years in good health and CMV-seropositive.

This chain connects TRBV7-3 to TRBJ1-1; D is perhaps TRBD1 (5 bases). This CDR3 is 14 amino acids long. Germline loops: CDR1 SGHTA, CDR2 FQGTGA. The ends were cut back, 5 bases at V and 10 bases at J, with 20 bases in the middle. CDR3 sequence reads: CASSRNPSGGRAFF. CDR3 nucleotides: TGTGCCAGCAGCCGAAATCCCTCCGGGGGTAGAGCTTTCTTT.

This clone occurred a few times. The rearrangement uses TRBV6-1 and TRBJ1-4; a possible D gene is TRBD1 (6 bases). The V end lost 4 bases, the J end lost 8 bases, and 11 bases lay between the germline ends. Germline CDR1 MNHNS, CDR2 SASEGT. The CDR3 consists of 13 residues. CDR3 DNA sequence: TGTGCCAGCAGTGTTAGGGGGGGAGAAAAACTGTTTTTT. This gives the protein CASSVRGGEKLFF.

The CDR3, as DNA: TGTGCCACCAGCAGTAGGGGGAACAATGAGCAGTTCTTC. It yields the protein CATSSRGNNEQFF. The V call is TRBV15, the J call TRBJ2-1; perhaps TRBD1 as D (6 bases). The CDR3 has 13 amino acids. The germline V gene has CDR1 LNHNV and CDR2 YYDKDF (reference sequence). The V and J ends lost 3 bases and 5 bases respectively, with 8 bases between them.

The chain is built from TRBV4-2 and TRBJ2-3, with 8 bases fitting TRBD1. Trimming removed 4 bases from V and 2 bases from J; junction bases left unmatched: 2. Germline lookup yields CDR1 LGHNA and CDR2 YNFKEQ. This CDR3 has 14 residues. CDR3 DNA sequence: TGTGCCAGCAGCCGGGGACAGGACACAGATACGCAGTATTTT. Residues: CASSRGQDTDTQYF.

A few counts support this clone. This chain connects TRBV5-6 to TRBJ2-7; D ambiguous. The CDR3 runs 15 residues. CDR1 and CDR2 (germline): SGHDT, YYEEEE. Trimming cost V 0 bases and J 2 bases, with 12 bases left between them. For the CDR3, the DNA is TGTGCCAGCAGCTTGGTTCTGTTTTTCCCCTACGAGCAGTACTTC. Amino acid sequence: CASSLVLFFPYEQYF.

The rearrangement joins TRBV7-2 to TRBJ2-1, with 9 bases lining up with TRBD2. The CDR3 runs 15 residues. The junction had 3 bases not matched to a gene; V was cut back by 4 bases and J by 2 bases. The germline gives CDR1 SGHTA, CDR2 FQGNSA. Here the CDR3 reads CASSYLAGPYNEQFF. The DNA of the CDR3 is TGTGCCAGCAGCTACCTAGCGGGGCCCTACAATGAGCAGTTCTTC.

The chain uses TRBV7-9 and TRBJ2-3; unclear D gene. Trimming took off 1 base at V and 0 bases at J, with 8 bases between the two ends. The germline CDR1 and CDR2 sequences are SEHNR and FQNEAQ (reference sequence). This CDR3 has 15 residues. The CDR3 region is CASSLVQKSTDTQYF. The CDR3 bases are TGTGCCAGCAGCTTAGTACAGAAAAGCACAGATACGCAGTATTTT.

The J gene is TRBJ2-4, the V gene TRBV7-3; TRBD1 matches at 9 bases. The V segment lost 2 bases and the J segment 1 base; nucleotides outside the gene matches: 9. The germline V gene encodes CDR1 SGHTA and CDR2 FQGTGA. The CDR3 has 18 amino acids. This chain's CDR3 is CASSLEPGQGVAKNIQYF. CDR3 bases: TGTGCCAGCAGCTTAGAACCGGGACAGGGAGTTGCCAAAAACATTCAGTACTTC.

The chain is built from TRBV19 and TRBJ1-6, with no clear D. Germline CDR1 LNHDA, CDR2 SQIVND (reference sequence). The CDR3 covers 14 residues. Trimming took 4 bases from V and 0 from J, leaving 4 bases between them. CDR3 DNA sequence: TGTGCCAGTAGTACCAGCTCCTATAATTCACCCCTCCACTTT. This sequence encodes CASSTSSYNSPLHF.